This record covers a single T cell receptor (beta chain). This clonotype was observed a handful of times. The target of this receptor is not known. It has no much larger one-base neighbor in the sample; base qualities were not kept. TCR beta CDR3 regions were amplified from RNA transcripts. The TCR CDR3 was subjected to a first round of RT-PCR using the HTBI primer set and the Qiagen OneStep RT-PCR kit. Libraries were constructed in a second round of multiplex PCR, after which size selection and purification were carried out. Sequencing of the libraries was done on an Illumina HiSeq2000 using paired-end 100 bp reads. The authors' analysis ran thus. SOAPnuke was used to process the raw data, removing reads that contained adapters or uncalled bases, had a mean Phred below 15, or lacked an exact match to the constant primer or identifier. COPE v1.2.5 was used to merge high-quality paired reads, and clonotypes were defined as unique nucleotide sequences. MiTCR v1.1 was used to align clonotypes to the IMGT TRBV, TRBD and TRBJ reference segments. The analysis was restricted to V-J combinations with a frequency above 0.0001, which together covered around 99% of the repertoires. A TCS score was defined as the ratio between F50 (clonal expansion) and ExV (chaos), using BLOSUM62-based TCRdist between CDR3 peptides within each V-J. Welch's t-statistics and random forest reduced several hundred V-J features to 10 to 15, which were used in a naive Bayes classifier (R e1071). TCRdb reanalyzed the raw reads on its own, using fastp at Q25 for trimming and MiXCR for clone calling, and kept in-frame beta chains. Each CDR3 protein appears once, grouped with its most common genes and DNA. TCRdb assigned the V and J calls; the authors' analysis was not used. The sample records 500,000 to 650,000 distinct CDR3 sequences, around 20% of which are singletons. 47% of the sample is held by the ten biggest clonotypes.

These data come from a study of T cells in Graves' hyperthyroidism and ophthalmopathy (dated by TCRdb to about 2019). Describing the broader study: Peripheral blood was collected at initial diagnosis, before any treatment. To identify distinguishing TCR V-J signatures, a discovery cohort of about 100 patients was used, comprising 43 with Graves' ophthalmopathy and around 57 with stable Graves' hyperthyroidism. Once sampling was done, hyperthyroidism patients were given methimazole at a starting dose of 30 mg daily, whereas ophthalmopathy patients were given high-dose intravenous methylprednisolone. Prospective prediction of ophthalmopathy was tested in an independent validation cohort consisting of about 19 hyperthyroidism patients and around 17 patients who later progressed to ophthalmopathy. The paper reports TCR Vbeta CDR3 sequencing of roughly 140 peripheral blood samples: under 45 ophthalmopathy, over 70 hyperthyroidism and about 17 progressor patients. In about 6 Graves' hyperthyroidism patients, the study also compared T-cell repertoires from thyroid tissue with T-cell repertoires from blood. The 100 discovery patients were randomly divided into training and test sets at a 7:3 ratio. Points the paper makes about the study in general: Ophthalmopathy was separated from stable hyperthyroidism by a 13 V-J signature model, with 85% to 90% sensitivity and roughly 81% specificity obtained in cross-validation and 80%/75% obtained in testing. In validation, the model predicted progression to ophthalmopathy with roughly 66% sensitivity and 72.22% specificity, a median of about 6.7 months before onset. Sample size was not statistically predetermined, and investigators were not blinded to group allocation. Most expanded thyroid clonotypes (frequency above 0.001) were also detected in blood, suggesting blood repertoires may reflect thyroid immune responses.

Trimming removed 3 bases from V and 0 bases from J, leaving 10 bases between the germline ends. CDR3 length: 15 amino acids, cysteine to phenylalanine. CDR3 DNA only is kept here, 45 bases in frame from base 1. CDR1 and CDR2 are read off the germline V gene as SGHRS and YFSETQ. Ophthalmopathy patients had moderately to severely active disease, Clinical Activity Score of at least 3, NOSPECS grade of at least 4, and duration under 3 months. Any patient with an uncontrolled infection, another autoimmune disease, pregnancy or lactation was excluded. Diagnoses were established on the basis of clinical symptoms, serum thyroxine and TRAb, thyroid ultrasound, and orbital computed tomography. Ficoll-Paque density gradient centrifugation was used to isolate PBMCs from 8.5 to 10 ml of fresh peripheral blood. Total RNA was extracted using Trizol reagent, and RNA quality was assessed on an Agilent 2100 Bioanalyzer.

The rearranged segments are TRBV5-1 and TRBJ1-5; the D gene cannot be named for sure. The sample was blood. The clonotype originates from a middle-aged man with Graves' ophthalmopathy. DNA sequence: TGCGCCAGCAGCTCGACCGGCAATAGCAATCAGCCCCAGCATTTT. This translates into CASSSTGNSNQPQHF.